The clone carrying this T cell receptor beta chain was recorded many times. Its antigen is not identified. This sample is drawn from a study of T-cell reconstitution after alpha-beta-depleted transplantation in children. V was cut by 0 bases and J by 6 bases, with 11 bases left in between. CDR1 is SGHDN and CDR2 is FVKESK in the germline V gene. The CDR3 runs 14 residues. Construction of the TCRbeta library involved unique molecular identifiers. TCRdb called the PCR reads again in MiXCR, with one record for every CDR3 protein. The sample yields around 580,000 distinct CDR3 sequences, 20% to 25% seen once. Study-level points and caveats: The origin of high day-60 TCRbeta diversity in some patients lay in surviving recipient T cells and thymic progenitors. It was reported that alpha-beta T cells came from several hundred expanded graft clones (about two months after transplant).

The TCR comes from a boy younger than two who had a stem cell transplant for acute myeloid leukemia, so the T cells may come from the graft donor. Sequenced here: PBMCs, mostly from graft donor cells, sampled 360 days after TCRalphabeta/CD19-depleted stem cell transplant. The genes are TRBV14 and TRBJ2-5, with D hard to call. The CDR3 bases are TGTGCCAGCAGCCAAGAAAGCTCCCTGAAGACCCAGTACTTC. It is translated as CASSQESSLKTQYF.